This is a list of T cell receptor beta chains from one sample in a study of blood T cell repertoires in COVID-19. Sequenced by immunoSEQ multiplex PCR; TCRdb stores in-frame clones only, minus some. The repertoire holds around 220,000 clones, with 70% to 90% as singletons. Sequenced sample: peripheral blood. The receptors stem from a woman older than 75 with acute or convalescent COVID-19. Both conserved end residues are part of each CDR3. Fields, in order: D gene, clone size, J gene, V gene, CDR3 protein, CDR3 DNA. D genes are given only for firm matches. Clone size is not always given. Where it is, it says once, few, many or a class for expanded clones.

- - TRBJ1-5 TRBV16 CASSQSMVSGQPQHF TGTGCCAGCAGCCAATCGATGGTGTCGGGTCAGCCCCAGCATTTT
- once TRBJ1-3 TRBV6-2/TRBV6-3 CASSYSSGAGNTIYF TGTGCCAGCAGTTACTCGTCGGGGGCTGGAAACACCATATATTTT
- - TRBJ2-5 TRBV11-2 CASSLGRQVETQYF TGTGCCAGCAGCTTAGGCCGCCAGGTGGAGACCCAGTACTTC
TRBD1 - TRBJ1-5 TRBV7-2 CASTITGDQPQHF TGTGCCAGCACCATTACAGGGGATCAGCCCCAGCATTTT
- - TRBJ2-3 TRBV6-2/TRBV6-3 CASSLSGGLGTDTQYF TGTGCCAGCAGTCTCTCCGGGGGTCTTGGTACAGATACGCAGTATTTT
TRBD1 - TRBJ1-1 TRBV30 CAWSVLGQGPPNTEAFF TGTGCCTGGAGTGTATTGGGACAGGGGCCCCCCAACACTGAAGCTTTCTTT
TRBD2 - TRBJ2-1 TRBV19 CASLGTSGRYEQFF TGTGCCAGCCTTGGGACTAGCGGGAGGTATGAGCAGTTCTTC
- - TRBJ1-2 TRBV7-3 CASSLSITTMAKDF TGTGCCAGCAGCTTATCCATAACTACTATGGCTAAGGACTTC
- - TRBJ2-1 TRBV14 CASSQDQRTTLNEQFF TGTGCCAGCAGCCAAGATCAGAGAACTACCCTTAATGAGCAGTTCTTC
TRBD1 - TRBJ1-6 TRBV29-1 CSVRDSRWNSPLHF TGCAGCGTTCGGGACAGCCGTTGGAATTCACCCCTCCACTTT
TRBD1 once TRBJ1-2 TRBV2 CASTADRVNYGYTF TGTGCCAGCACCGCGGACAGGGTGAACTATGGCTACACCTTC
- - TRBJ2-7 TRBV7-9 CASSLPRTDSYEQYF TGTGCCAGCAGTTTGCCACGGACAGACTCCTACGAGCAGTACTTC
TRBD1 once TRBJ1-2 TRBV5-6 CASSVTGGDNYGYTF TGTGCCAGCAGCGTGACAGGGGGCGACAACTATGGCTACACCTTC
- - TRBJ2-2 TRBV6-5 CASRRGPLNTGELFF TGTGCCAGCAGGCGGGGGCCGCTGAACACCGGGGAGCTGTTTTTT
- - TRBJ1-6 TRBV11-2 CASSLARTEFGSPLHF TGTGCCAGCAGCTTAGCAAGGACTGAGTTTGGGTCACCCCTCCACTTT
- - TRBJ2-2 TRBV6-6 CASSSYTGELFF TGTGCCAGCAGTTCCTATACCGGGGAGCTGTTTTTT
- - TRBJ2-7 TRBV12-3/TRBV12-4 CASSFGGVYEQYF TGTGCCAGCAGTTTTGGAGGGGTCTACGAGCAGTACTTC
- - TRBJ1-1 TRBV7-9 CASSPSRWEAFF TGTGCCAGCAGTCCTAGCAGGTGGGAAGCTTTCTTT
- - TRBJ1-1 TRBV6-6 CASKEGGTEAFF TGTGCCAGCAAGGAAGGGGGCACTGAAGCTTTCTTT
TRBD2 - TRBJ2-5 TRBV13 CASSPSGGETQYF TGTGCCAGCAGCCCCTCGGGAGGGGAGACCCAGTACTTC
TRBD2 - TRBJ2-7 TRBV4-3 CASSQEIAGSSYEQYF TGCGCCAGCAGCCAAGAGATAGCGGGGAGCTCCTACGAGCAGTACTTC
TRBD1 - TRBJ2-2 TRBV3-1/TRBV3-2 CASSQGQGDTGELFF TGTGCCAGCAGCCAGGGGCAGGGGGATACCGGGGAGCTGTTTTTT
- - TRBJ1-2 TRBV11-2 CASSLDRSMRYTF TGTGCCAGCAGCTTAGATCGGTCCATGCGCTACACCTTC
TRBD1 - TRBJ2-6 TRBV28 CASSFGDRGQAGANVLTF TGTGCCAGCAGTTTCGGAGACAGGGGGCAAGCTGGGGCCAACGTCCTGACTTTC
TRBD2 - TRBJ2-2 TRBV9 CASSVGGSGGAFTGELFF TGTGCCAGCAGCGTAGGTGGTAGCGGGGGGGCTTTCACCGGGGAGCTGTTTTTT
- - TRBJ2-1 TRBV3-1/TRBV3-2 CASSQDRGSNEQFF TGTGCCAGCAGCCAAGATCGTGGCAGCAATGAGCAGTTCTTC
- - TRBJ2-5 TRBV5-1 CASSLKLYF TGCGCCAGCAGCTTGAAACTCTACTTC
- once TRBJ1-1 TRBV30 CAFSAGITEAFF TGTGCCTTCTCGGCAGGGATCACTGAAGCTTTCTTT
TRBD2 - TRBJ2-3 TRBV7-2 CASSLPTSGPRYF TGTGCCAGCAGCTTACCGACTAGCGGCCCCCGGTATTTT
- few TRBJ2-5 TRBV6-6 CASSYRTGTTQETQYF TGTGCCAGCAGTTACCGGACGGGAACTACACAGGAGACCCAGTACTTC
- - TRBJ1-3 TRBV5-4 CASSLHSGVSGNTIYF TGTGCCAGCAGCTTGCATAGTGGAGTCTCTGGAAACACCATATATTTT
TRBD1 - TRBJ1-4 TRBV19 CASTGGAANEKLFF TGTGCCAGTACAGGGGGCGCGGCTAATGAAAAACTGTTTTTT
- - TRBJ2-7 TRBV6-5 CASSYSLAGVNEQYF TGTGCCAGCAGTTACTCTCTGGCAGGGGTTAACGAGCAGTACTTC
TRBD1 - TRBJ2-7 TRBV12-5 CASGLVLGTGNHEQYF TGTGCTAGTGGTTTGGTTCTCGGGACAGGCAACCACGAGCAGTACTTC
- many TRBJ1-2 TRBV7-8 CASSPAPNYGYTF TGTGCCAGCAGCCCCGCGCCGAACTATGGCTACACCTTC
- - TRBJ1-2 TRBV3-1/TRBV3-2 CASSQPPRQAFYGYTF TGTGCCAGCAGCCAACCTCCCCGACAGGCCTTCTATGGCTACACCTTC
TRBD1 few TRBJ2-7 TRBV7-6 CASSRTPGQGYEQYF TGTGCCAGCAGCCGGACCCCGGGACAGGGCTACGAGCAGTACTTC
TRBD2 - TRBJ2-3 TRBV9 CASSLTGTSGVTDTQYF TGTGCCAGCAGCTTAACCGGGACTAGCGGGGTAACAGATACGCAGTATTTT
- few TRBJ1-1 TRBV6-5 CASTYSGLEAFF TGTGCCAGCACCTACTCTGGGCTCGAAGCTTTCTTT
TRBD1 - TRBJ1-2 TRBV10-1 CASNPTGGAGTYGYTF TGCGCCAGCAACCCGACAGGGGGCGCAGGTACTTATGGCTACACCTTC
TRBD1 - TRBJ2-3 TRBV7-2 CASSPVGQGVDTQYF TGTGCCAGCAGCCCGGTCGGGCAGGGGGTAGATACGCAGTATTTT
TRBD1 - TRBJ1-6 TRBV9 CASSETGTGNSPLHF TGTGCCAGCAGCGAAACCGGGACAGGGAATTCACCCCTCCACTTT
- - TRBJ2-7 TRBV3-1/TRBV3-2 CASSQDQGSEQYF TGTGCCAGCAGCCAAGATCAGGGTAGCGAGCAGTACTTC
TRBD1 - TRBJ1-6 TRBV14 CASSPLGQGSNSPLHF TGTGCCAGCAGCCCCTTGGGACAGGGATCAAATTCACCCCTCCACTTT
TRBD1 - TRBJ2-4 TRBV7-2 CASSPVGQANIQYF TGTGCCAGCAGCCCTGTCGGACAGGCTAACATTCAGTACTTC
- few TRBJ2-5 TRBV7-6 CASSLGSTGKETQYF TGTGCCAGCAGCTTAGGGTCCACAGGGAAAGAGACCCAGTACTTC
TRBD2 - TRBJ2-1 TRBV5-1 CASSLGGLAGGRGDEQFF TGCGCCAGCAGCTTGGGAGGACTAGCGGGGGGCCGCGGCGATGAGCAGTTCTTC
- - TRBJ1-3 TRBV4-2 CASSQDQGASGNTIYF TGTGCCAGCAGCCAAGACCAGGGTGCCTCTGGAAACACCATATATTTT
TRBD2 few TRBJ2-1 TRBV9 CASSLSGSSYNEQFF TGTGCCAGCAGCTTAAGCGGGAGCTCCTACAATGAGCAGTTCTTC
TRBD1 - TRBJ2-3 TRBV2 CASSIGQGSTDTQYF TGTGCCAGCAGCATTGGACAGGGGAGCACAGATACGCAGTATTTT
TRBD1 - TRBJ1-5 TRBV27 CARTGDCQPQHF TGTGCCAGAACAGGGGATTGCCAGCCCCAGCATTTT
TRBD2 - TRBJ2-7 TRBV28 CASSLGLALNEQYF TGTGCCAGCAGTCTGGGACTAGCTCTGAACGAGCAGTACTTC
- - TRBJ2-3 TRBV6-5 CASSWAGGEATQYF TGTGCCAGCAGTTGGGCAGGCGGGGAGGCTACGCAGTATTTT
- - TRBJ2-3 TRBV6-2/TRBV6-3 CASSNGNVADTQYF TGTGCCAGCAGTAACGGTAACGTCGCAGATACGCAGTATTTT
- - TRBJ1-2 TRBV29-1 CSVDAGYGYTF TGCAGCGTTGACGCCGGTTATGGCTACACCTTC
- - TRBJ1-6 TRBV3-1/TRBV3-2 CASSHGDNSPLHF TGTGCCAGCAGCCACGGTGATAATTCACCCCTCCACTTT
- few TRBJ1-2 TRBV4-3 CASSQDQAGAPSGYTF TGCGCCAGCAGCCAAGATCAAGCGGGAGCACCATCTGGCTACACCTTC
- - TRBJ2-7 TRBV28 CASSLLTRLYEQYF TGTGCCAGCAGTCTGCTGACTAGATTATACGAGCAGTACTTC
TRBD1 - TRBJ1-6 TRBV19 CASLQGAGSPLHF TGTGCCAGCCTACAGGGGGCGGGATCACCCCTCCACTTT
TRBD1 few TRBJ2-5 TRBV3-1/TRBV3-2 CASSPRQGGETQYF TGTGCCAGCAGCCCCCGACAGGGGGGAGAGACCCAGTACTTC